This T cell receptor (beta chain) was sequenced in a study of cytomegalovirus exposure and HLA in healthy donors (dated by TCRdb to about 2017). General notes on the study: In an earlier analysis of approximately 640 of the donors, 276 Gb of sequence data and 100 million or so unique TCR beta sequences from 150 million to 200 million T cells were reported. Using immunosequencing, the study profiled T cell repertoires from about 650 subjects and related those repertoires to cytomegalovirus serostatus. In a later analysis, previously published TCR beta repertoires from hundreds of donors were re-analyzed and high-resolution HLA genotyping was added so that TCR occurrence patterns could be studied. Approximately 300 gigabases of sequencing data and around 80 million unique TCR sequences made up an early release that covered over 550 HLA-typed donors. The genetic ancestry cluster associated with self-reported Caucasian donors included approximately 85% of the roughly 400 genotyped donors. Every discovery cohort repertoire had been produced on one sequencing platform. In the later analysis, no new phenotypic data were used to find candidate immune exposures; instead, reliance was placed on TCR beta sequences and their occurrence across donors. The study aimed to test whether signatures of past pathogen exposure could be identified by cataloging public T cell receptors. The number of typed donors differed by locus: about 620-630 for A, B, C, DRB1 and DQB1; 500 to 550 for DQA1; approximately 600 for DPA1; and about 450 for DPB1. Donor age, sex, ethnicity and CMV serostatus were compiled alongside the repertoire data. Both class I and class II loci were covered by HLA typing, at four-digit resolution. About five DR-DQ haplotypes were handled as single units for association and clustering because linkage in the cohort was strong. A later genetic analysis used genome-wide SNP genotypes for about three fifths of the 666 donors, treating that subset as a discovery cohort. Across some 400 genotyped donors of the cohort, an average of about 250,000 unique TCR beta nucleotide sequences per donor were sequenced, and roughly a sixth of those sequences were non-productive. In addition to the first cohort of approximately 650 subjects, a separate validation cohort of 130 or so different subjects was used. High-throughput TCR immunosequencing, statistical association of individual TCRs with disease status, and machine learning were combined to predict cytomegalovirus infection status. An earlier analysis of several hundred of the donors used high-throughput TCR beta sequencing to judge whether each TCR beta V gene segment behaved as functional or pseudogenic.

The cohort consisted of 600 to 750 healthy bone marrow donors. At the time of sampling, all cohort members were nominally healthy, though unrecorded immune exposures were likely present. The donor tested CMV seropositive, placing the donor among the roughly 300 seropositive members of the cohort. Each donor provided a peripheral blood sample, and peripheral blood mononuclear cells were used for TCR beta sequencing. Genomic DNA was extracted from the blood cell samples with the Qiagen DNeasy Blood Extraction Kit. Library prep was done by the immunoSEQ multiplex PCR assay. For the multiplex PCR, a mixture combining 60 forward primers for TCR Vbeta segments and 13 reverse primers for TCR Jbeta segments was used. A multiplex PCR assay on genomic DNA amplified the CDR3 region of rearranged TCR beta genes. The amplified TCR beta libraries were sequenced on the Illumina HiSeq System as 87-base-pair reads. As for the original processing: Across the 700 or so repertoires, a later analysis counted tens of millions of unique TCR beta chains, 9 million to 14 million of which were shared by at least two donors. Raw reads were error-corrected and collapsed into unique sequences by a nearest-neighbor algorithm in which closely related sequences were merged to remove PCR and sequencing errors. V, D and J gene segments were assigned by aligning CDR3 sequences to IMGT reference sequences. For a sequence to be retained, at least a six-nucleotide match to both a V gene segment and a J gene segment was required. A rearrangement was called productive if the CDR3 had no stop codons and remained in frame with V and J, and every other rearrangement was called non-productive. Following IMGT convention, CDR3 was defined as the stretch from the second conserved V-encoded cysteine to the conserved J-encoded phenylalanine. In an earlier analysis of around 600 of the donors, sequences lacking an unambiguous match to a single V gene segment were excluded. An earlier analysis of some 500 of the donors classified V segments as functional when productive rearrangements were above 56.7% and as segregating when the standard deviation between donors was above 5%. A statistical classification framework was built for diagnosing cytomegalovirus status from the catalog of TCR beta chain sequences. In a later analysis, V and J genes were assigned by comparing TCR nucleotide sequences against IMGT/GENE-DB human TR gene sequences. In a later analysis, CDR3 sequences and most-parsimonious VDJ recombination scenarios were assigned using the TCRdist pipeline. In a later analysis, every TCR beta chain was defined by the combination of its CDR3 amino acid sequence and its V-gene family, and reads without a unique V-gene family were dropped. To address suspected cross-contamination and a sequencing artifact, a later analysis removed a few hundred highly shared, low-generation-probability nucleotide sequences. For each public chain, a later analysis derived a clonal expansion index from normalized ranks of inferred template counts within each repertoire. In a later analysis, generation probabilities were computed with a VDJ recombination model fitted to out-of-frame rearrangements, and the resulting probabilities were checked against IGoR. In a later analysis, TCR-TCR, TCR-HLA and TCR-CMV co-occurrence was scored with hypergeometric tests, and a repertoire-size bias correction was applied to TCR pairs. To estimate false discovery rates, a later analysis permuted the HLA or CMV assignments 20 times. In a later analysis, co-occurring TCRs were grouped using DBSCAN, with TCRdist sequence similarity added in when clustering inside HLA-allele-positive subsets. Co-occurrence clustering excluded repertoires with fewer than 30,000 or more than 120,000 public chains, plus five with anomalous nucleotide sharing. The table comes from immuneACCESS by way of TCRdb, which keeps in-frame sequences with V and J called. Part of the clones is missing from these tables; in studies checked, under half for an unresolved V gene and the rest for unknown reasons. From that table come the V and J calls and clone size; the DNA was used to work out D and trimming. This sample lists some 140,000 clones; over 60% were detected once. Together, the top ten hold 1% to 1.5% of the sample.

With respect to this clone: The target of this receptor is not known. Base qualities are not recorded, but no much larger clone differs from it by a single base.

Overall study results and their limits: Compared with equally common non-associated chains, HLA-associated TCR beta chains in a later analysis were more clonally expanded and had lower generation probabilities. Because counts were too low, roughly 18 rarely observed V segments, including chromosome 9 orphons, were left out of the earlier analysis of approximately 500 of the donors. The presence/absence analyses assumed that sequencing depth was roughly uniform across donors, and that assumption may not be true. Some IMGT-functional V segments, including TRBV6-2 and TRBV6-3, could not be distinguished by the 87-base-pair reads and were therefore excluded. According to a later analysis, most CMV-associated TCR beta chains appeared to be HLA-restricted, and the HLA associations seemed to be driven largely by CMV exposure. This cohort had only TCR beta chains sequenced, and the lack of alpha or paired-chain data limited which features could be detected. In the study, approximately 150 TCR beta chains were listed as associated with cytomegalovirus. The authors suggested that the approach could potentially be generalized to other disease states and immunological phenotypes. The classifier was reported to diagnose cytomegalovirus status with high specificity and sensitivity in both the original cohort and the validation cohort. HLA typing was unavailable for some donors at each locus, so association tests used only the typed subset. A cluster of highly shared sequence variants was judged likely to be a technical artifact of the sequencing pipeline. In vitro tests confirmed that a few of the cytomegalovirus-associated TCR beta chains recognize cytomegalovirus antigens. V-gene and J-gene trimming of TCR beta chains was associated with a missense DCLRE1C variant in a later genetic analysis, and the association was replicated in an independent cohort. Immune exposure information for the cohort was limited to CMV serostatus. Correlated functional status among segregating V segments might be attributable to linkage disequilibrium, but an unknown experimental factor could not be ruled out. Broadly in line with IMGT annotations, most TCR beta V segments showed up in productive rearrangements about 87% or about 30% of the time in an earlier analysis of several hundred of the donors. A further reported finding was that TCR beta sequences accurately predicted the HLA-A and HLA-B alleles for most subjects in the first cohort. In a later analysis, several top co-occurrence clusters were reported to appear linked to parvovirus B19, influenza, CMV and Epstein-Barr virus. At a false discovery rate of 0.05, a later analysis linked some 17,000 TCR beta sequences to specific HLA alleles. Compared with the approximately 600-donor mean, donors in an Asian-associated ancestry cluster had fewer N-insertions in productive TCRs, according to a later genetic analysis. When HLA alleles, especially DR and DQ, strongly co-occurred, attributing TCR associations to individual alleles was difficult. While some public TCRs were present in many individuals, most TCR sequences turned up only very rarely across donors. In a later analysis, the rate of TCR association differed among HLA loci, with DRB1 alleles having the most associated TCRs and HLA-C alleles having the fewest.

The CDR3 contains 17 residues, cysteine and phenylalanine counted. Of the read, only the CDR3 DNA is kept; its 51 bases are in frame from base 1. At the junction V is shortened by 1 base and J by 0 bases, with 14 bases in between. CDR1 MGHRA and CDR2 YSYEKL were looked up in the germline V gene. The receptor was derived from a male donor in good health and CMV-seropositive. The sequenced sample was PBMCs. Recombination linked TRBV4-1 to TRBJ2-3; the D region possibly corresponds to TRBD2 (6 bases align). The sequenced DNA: TGCGCCAGCAGCCAAGGACGTCTAGCGCGAAGCACAGATACGCAGTATTTT. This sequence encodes CASSQGRLARSTDTQYF.